This T cell receptor (beta chain) was identified during a study of regulatory T cells in long-lasting Graves disease. This clonotype was counted only a few times. Its antigen is undetermined. Germline assignment: CDR1 LNHDA and CDR2 SQIVND (reference sequence). This CDR3 has 17 residues. V gave up 3 bases and J gave up 3 bases, with 20 bases separating them. Time point indicated: persistent/refractory GD, antithyroid drugs over 5 years with positive TRAb. PBMC RNA was the source of the TCR library. Patients of an endocrinology department in Xi'an, China, were included. Peripheral blood, approximately 9 milliliters per patient, was collected in EDTA tubes. Building of the TCR beta libraries involved iRepertoire HTBI primers and Arm-PCR of CDR3 regions. TCRdb fed the multiplex PCR reads into MiXCR, producing one record per CDR3 protein. The table lists about 470,000 distinct CDR3 sequences, around 21% of them singletons.

General study findings and limits: Results may be inaccurate due to the small sample size.

This clonotype was obtained from a female donor with Graves disease. Specimen: peripheral blood mononuclear cells (PBMCs), collected when the disease was refractory, from a patient treated with antithyroid drugs. The chain has TRBV19 and TRBJ1-2, with D hard to call. CDR3 sequence: CASSIIGRSVGDYGYTF. For the CDR3, the DNA is TGTGCCAGTAGTATTATCGGTCGGTCAGTTGGGGACTATGGCTACACCTTC. The full variable domain, in which reference TRBV19 and TRBJ1-2 provide the parts outside the CDR3, is DGGITQSPKYLFRKEGQNVTLSCEQNLNHDAMYWYRQDPGQGLRLIYYSQIVNDFQKGDIAEGYSVSREKKESFPLTVTSAQKNPTAFYLCASSIIGRSVGDYGYTFGSGTRLTVV.